One and the same sample provided the 28 T cell receptor beta chains below, sequenced in a study of blood T cell repertoires in COVID-19. Clones were read by immunoSEQ multiplex PCR, and TCRdb kept only the in-frame ones, dropping some. This table holds hundreds of thousands of clones, roughly nine tenths found once. Sequenced sample: PBMCs or T cells enriched from blood (not recorded which). The receptors originated from a woman aged 55-69 years who had recovered from COVID-19.

The chain joins TRBV21-1 to TRBJ1-1; TRBD1 reflects the table's D call only, with no check against the DNA. TRBV21-1 is classified as a pseudogene. The CDR3 is made up of 15 amino acids. The CDR3 here is CASSKVREGHTEAFF. As DNA, the CDR3 is TGTGCCAGCAGCAAAGTCAGGGAAGGGCACACTGAAGCTTTCTTT.

A few counts support this clone. The chain joins TRBV6-1 to TRBJ1-5; tentative D call: TRBD1 (6 bases). V was cut by 2 bases and J by 1 base, with 18 bases left in between. The CDR3 is 18 amino acids. Germline loops: CDR1 MNHNS, CDR2 SASEGT. In nucleotides, the CDR3 is TGTGCCAGCAGTGAAAACCCCCCAGGGGCCACCAGCAATCAGCCCCAGCATTTT. This translates into CASSENPPGATSNQPQHF.

The sample holds one count of this clone. The V gene is TRBV4-1, the J gene TRBJ2-2, with TRBD1 matching over 9 bases. The CDR3 runs to 16 residues. Looked up from germline, CDR1 is MGHRA and CDR2 is YSYEKL. V lost 2 bases and J lost 5; bases outside the gene matches: 6. CDR3 sequence: CASSQTGTGRTGELFF. The CDR3 DNA is TGCGCCAGCAGCCAAACCGGGACAGGGCGGACCGGGGAGCTGTTTTTT.

The chain is built from TRBV4-1 and TRBJ2-7; tentative D call: TRBD2 (5 bases). The CDR3 sequence is 13 residues long. Germline CDR1 reads MGHRA; CDR2 reads YSYEKL. V lost 6 bases, J lost 2 bases, and 11 bases lay in between. DNA of the CDR3: TGCGCCAGCAGACCAGAGGGAGCCTACGAGCAGTACTTC. It is translated as CASRPEGAYEQYF.

This clone appeared a single time. The rearrangement uses TRBV21-1 and TRBJ2-1; the DNA was not compared with TRBD2, the D call given in the table. TRBV21-1 is labeled a pseudogene. This CDR3 contains 16 residues. The CDR3 nucleotides are TGTGCCAGCAGCAAAGGACGGGGTGGAAACGACAATGAGCAGTTCTTC. Protein sequence: CASSKGRGGNDNEQFF.

A single count supports this clone. The rearrangement links TRBV7-2 to TRBJ1-4; 10 nucleotides align to TRBD1. Germline values: CDR1 SGHTA, CDR2 FQGNSA. The V segment lost 6 bases and the J segment 1 base; nucleotides outside the gene matches: 5. This CDR3 contains 16 residues. CDR3 protein: CASRRQGAGTNEKLFF. CDR3 nucleotide sequence: TGTGCCAGCAGGAGACAGGGGGCGGGAACTAATGAAAAACTGTTTTTT.

V is TRBV28 and J is TRBJ2-1; 8 positions match TRBD1. Germline V lookup: CDR1 MDHEN, CDR2 SYDVKM. With 7 bases clipped from V and 3 bases from J, the junction kept 11 bases outside the gene matches. The CDR3 is made up of 16 amino acids. CDR3 region: CASTAPGTGFYNEQFF. DNA for the CDR3: TGTGCCAGCACTGCCCCCGGGACAGGATTCTACAATGAGCAGTTCTTC.

The V gene is TRBV6-1, the J gene TRBJ1-1; D not resolved. Germline CDR1 is MNHNS and CDR2 is SASEGT. The V end lost 0 bases, the J end lost 0 bases, and 11 bases lay between the germline ends. The CDR3 is 16 amino acids. CDR3 nucleotides: TGTGCCAGCAGTGAAGCAGGAGCCCCAATGAACACTGAAGCTTTCTTT. Protein product: CASSEAGAPMNTEAFF.

V gene TRBV3-1 (or the pseudogene TRBV3-2) combines with J gene TRBJ2-2; tentatively, D is TRBD1 (6 bases). Germline-derived CDR1 and CDR2 are LGHDT and YNNKEL (reference sequence). Deletions cut 3 bases from V and 6 bases from J, with 17 bases between. This CDR3 contains 16 residues. The CDR3 DNA is TGTGCCAGCAGCCATTTGCCCGGACAGAGGGCCGGGGAGCTGTTTTTT. Its translation: CASSHLPGQRAGELFF.

The V gene is TRBV5-1, the J gene TRBJ1-6, with 7 bases matching TRBD1. V was clipped by 4 bases and J by 3 bases; unmatched bases: 4. This CDR3 comprises 15 residues. The germline V gene has CDR1 SGHRS and CDR2 YFSETQ. Written as DNA, the CDR3 is TGCGCCAGCAGCCAGGGACAGATCTATAATTCACCCCTCCACTTT. Protein product: CASSQGQIYNSPLHF.

The chain joins TRBV9 to TRBJ1-2; D might be TRBD1 (5 bases). The V gene lost 3 bases and the J gene lost 4 bases, with 19 bases spanning the gap. CDR3 length equals 16 residues. Germline lookup yields CDR1 SGDLS and CDR2 YYNGEE. DNA of the CDR3: TGTGCCAGCAGCGGAAGTTTAACCGCAGGGATCTATGGCTACACCTTC. Translated: CASSGSLTAGIYGYTF.

This clone was observed a few times. The chain is built from TRBV7-2 and TRBJ2-1; 7 bases line up with TRBD2. The CDR3 extends over 14 amino acids. The V gene's germline CDR1 is SGHTA and CDR2 FQGNSA. The junction had 6 bases not matched to a gene; V was cut back by 1 base and J by 9 bases. The chain's CDR3 is CASSLVSGGGEQFF. The CDR3 region has the DNA TGTGCCAGCAGCTTAGTGTCGGGAGGTGGTGAGCAGTTCTTC.

The genes are TRBV2 and TRBJ2-5, with TRBD1 matching 7 bases. Per the germline V gene, CDR1 is SNHLY and CDR2 is FYNNEI. This CDR3 is 16 amino acids long. The V segment lost 5 bases and the J segment 0 bases; nucleotides outside the gene matches: 9. The CDR3 spells CASSSSRDSYQETQYF. The CDR3 DNA sequence: TGTGCCAGCAGTAGTAGCCGGGACAGTTACCAAGAGACCCAGTACTTC. The full variable domain, completed using reference TRBV2 and TRBJ2-5, is EPEVTQTPSHQVTQMGQEVILRCVPISNHLYFYWYRQILGQKVEFLVSFYNNEISEKSEIFDDQFSVERPDGSNFTLKIRSTKLEDSAMYFCASSSSRDSYQETQYFGPGTRLLVL.

The chain employs TRBV27 and TRBJ2-2, with D perhaps matching TRBD2 (5 bases). The CDR3 length is 16 residues. V lost 6 bases to trimming and J lost 6 bases, with 20 bases between them. Germline V gives CDR1 MNHEY, CDR2 SMNVEV (reference sequence). The CDR3 reads CASSLSGLAGAGELFF. The CDR3 DNA reads as TGTGCCAGCAGCCTTTCGGGCCTCGCGGGCGCCGGGGAGCTGTTTTTT.

V and J are TRBV5-4 and TRBJ1-2; maybe TRBD1 (6 bases). The CDR3 is made up of 15 amino acids. V lost 2 bases, J lost 0 bases, and 11 bases lay in between. The germline V gene has CDR1 SGHNT and CDR2 YYREEE (reference sequence). CDR3 amino acids: CASSFRTVTNYGYTF. The CDR3 DNA sequence: TGTGCCAGCAGCTTTAGGACAGTAACTAACTATGGCTACACCTTC.

V and J are TRBV30 and TRBJ2-6, with unresolved D. Trimming removed 3 bases at V and 2 bases at J, with 11 bases between. The CDR3 runs 15 residues. Germline values: CDR1 GTSNPN, CDR2 SVGIG (reference sequence). CDR3 region: CAWRGWAPGANVLTF. As DNA, the CDR3 is TGTGCCTGGAGGGGTTGGGCCCCTGGGGCCAACGTCCTGACTTTC.

This chain uses TRBV5-4 with TRBJ2-7; 9 positions match TRBD1. V lost 6 bases, J lost 5 bases, and 15 bases stayed unmatched. From germline, CDR1 is SGHNT and CDR2 YYREEE (reference sequence). CDR3 length: 16 amino acids. CDR3 residues: CASTPPGTGFMDEQYF. CDR3 DNA sequence: TGTGCCAGCACACCCCCCGGGACAGGGTTCATGGACGAGCAGTACTTC.

A single count supports this clone. J is TRBJ2-2 and V is TRBV5-4; possibly TRBD1 for D (6 bases). V lost 4 bases and J lost 6, with 10 bases in between. Germline CDR1 SGHNT, CDR2 YYREEE (reference sequence). The CDR3 covers 13 residues. CDR3 amino acids: CASSVQGAGELFF. DNA for the CDR3: TGTGCCAGCAGCGTACAGGGAGCCGGGGAGCTGTTTTTT.

The CDR3 DNA sequence: TGTGCCAGCTCACGGGCAGGGGCGCCAACTAATGAAAAACTGTTTTTT. Translation gives CASSRAGAPTNEKLFF. The rearrangement links TRBV18 to TRBJ1-4, with D perhaps TRBD1 (6 bases). V lost 4 bases and J lost 0, with 12 bases in between. The CDR3 loop spans 16 amino acids. Germline V gene lookup returns CDR1 KGHSH and CDR2 LQKENI.

The rearrangement joins TRBV19 to TRBJ1-1; tentative D call: TRBD1 (6 bases). The CDR3 spans 13 residues. The germline V and J ends were trimmed by 4 bases and 5 bases, with 11 bases remaining between them. In germline, CDR1 is LNHDA, CDR2 SQIVND (reference sequence). The CDR3 here is CASSTHRVTEAFF. Here the CDR3 DNA reads TGTGCCAGTAGTACCCACAGGGTGACTGAAGCTTTCTTT. The full variable domain, its missing parts supplied by reference TRBV19 and TRBJ1-1, is DGGITQSPKYLFRKEGQNVTLSCEQNLNHDAMYWYRQDPGQGLRLIYYSQIVNDFQKGDIAEGYSVSREKKESFPLTVTSAQKNPTAFYLCASSTHRVTEAFFGQGTRLTVV.

This rearrangement joins TRBV3-1 (or the pseudogene TRBV3-2) to TRBJ1-6; TRBD1 is a possible D gene (6 bases). The CDR3 length is 16 residues. Germline V gene lookup returns CDR1 LGHDT and CDR2 YNNKEL (reference sequence). Trimming shortened V by 5 bases and J by 5 bases, and 16 bases separated the two germline ends. CDR3 loop: CASSKRTAANNSPLHF. In DNA, the CDR3 is TGTGCCAGCAGCAAACGGACAGCCGCGAATAATTCACCCCTCCACTTT.

This chain links TRBV11-2 with TRBJ1-2; TRBD1 matches at 9 bases. This CDR3 is 13 amino acids long. V was clipped by 5 bases and J by 4 bases; unmatched bases: 2. Per germline, CDR1 SGHAT and CDR2 FQNNGV. The CDR3 spells CASSPTGGYGYTF. In DNA form, the CDR3 reads TGTGCCAGCAGCCCGACAGGGGGCTATGGCTACACCTTC.

The chain employs TRBV27 and TRBJ2-6; D gene uncertain. CDR1 and CDR2 from the germline V gene are MNHEY and SMNVEV (reference sequence). This CDR3 spans 13 amino acids. Trimming took off 3 bases at V and 4 bases at J, with 4 bases between the two ends. The CDR3 region is CASSLGGANVLTF. The DNA of the CDR3 is TGTGCCAGCAGTTTGGGCGGGGCCAACGTCCTGACTTTC.

CDR3 bases: TGTGCCAGCAGTTACGGCGGTGGTCGGGAAAAACTGTTTTTT. Its translation: CASSYGGGREKLFF. The chain has TRBV6-5 and TRBJ1-4; the D is unclear. The CDR3 is 14 residues long. V shed 2 bases and J shed 8 bases, with 12 bases lying between them. From germline, CDR1 is MNHEY and CDR2 SVGAGI.

The gene calls are TRBV19 and TRBJ1-6; TRBD1 matches at 7 bases. CDR3 length equals 16 residues. The germline V gene has CDR1 LNHDA and CDR2 SQIVND (reference sequence). V gave up 5 bases and J gave up 2 bases; unmatched junction bases: 6. The CDR3 sequence: CASSDRARTYNSPLHF. CDR3 coding DNA: TGTGCCAGTAGTGACAGGGCTAGGACCTATAATTCACCCCTCCACTTT. Looking up the rest from reference TRBV19 and TRBJ1-6 gives the full variable domain: DGGITQSPKYLFRKEGQNVTLSCEQNLNHDAMYWYRQDPGQGLRLIYYSQIVNDFQKGDIAEGYSVSREKKESFPLTVTSAQKNPTAFYLCASSDRARTYNSPLHFGNGTRLTVT.

The sample holds a few counts of this clone. The J gene is TRBJ2-1, the V gene TRBV19, with 7 nucleotides matching TRBD2. V lost 3 bases and J lost 0; bases outside the gene matches: 11. This CDR3 spans 18 amino acids. Per germline, CDR1 LNHDA and CDR2 SQIVND (reference sequence). The CDR3 DNA follows: TGTGCCAGTAGTATGCGGGGGACCCCCTTTAGCTCCTACAATGAGCAGTTCTTC. This encodes CASSMRGTPFSSYNEQFF.

V is TRBV6-5 and J is TRBJ2-2; 9 positions agree with TRBD1. This CDR3 spans 16 amino acids. The V and J ends lost 0 bases and 4 bases, in that order; junction bases with no gene match: 3. The V gene's germline CDR1 is MNHEY and CDR2 SVGAGI. CDR3: CASSYSDRGGTGELFF. CDR3 coding DNA: TGTGCCAGCAGTTACTCGGACAGGGGAGGCACCGGGGAGCTGTTTTTT.

CDR3 in amino acids: CASSPSGTNTEAFF. The CDR3, as DNA: TGTGCCAGCAGCCCCTCCGGGACTAACACTGAAGCTTTCTTT. The chain is built from TRBV11-3 and TRBJ1-1; tentative D call: TRBD1 (5 bases). There are 14 residues in the CDR3. CDR1 is SGHNT and CDR2 is YENEEA in the germline V gene. Trimming left V 5 bases short and J 2 bases short, with 12 bases between.